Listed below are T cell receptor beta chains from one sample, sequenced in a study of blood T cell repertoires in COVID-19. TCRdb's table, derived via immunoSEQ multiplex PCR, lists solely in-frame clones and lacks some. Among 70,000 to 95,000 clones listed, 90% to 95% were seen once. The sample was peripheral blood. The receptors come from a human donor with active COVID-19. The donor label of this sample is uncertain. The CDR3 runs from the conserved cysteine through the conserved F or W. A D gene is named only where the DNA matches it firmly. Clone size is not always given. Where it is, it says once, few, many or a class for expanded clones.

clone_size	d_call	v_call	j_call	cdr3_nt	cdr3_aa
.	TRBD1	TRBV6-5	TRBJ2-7	TGTGCCAGCAGGACCCGGGACAGGGACCACGAGCAGTACTTC	CASRTRDRDHEQYF
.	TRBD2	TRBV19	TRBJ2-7	TGTGCCAGTAAACCTAGCGGGAACTCCTACGAGCAGTACTTC	CASKPSGNSYEQYF
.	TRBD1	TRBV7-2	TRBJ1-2	TGTGCCAGCAGCATCGGGACAGCATATGGCTACACCTTC	CASSIGTAYGYTF
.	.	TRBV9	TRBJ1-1	TGTGCCAGCAGCGTAGGCCCGGGGAACACTGAAGCTTTCTTT	CASSVGPGNTEAFF
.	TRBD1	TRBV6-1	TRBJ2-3	TGTGCCAGCAGTGACCGGGACAGGGGCACAGATACGCAGTATTTT	CASSDRDRGTDTQYF
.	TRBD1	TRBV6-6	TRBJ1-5	TGTGCCAGCAGTTCAGCCCACACAGGGGGCTCGCAGCCCCAGCATTTT	CASSSAHTGGSQPQHF
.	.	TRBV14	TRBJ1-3	TGTGCCAGCAGCCAAGGGAGGCAATCTGGAAACACCATATATTTT	CASSQGRQSGNTIYF
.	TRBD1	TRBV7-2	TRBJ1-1	TGTGCCAGCAGCTTAGCTGGACAGGGGGCGTCAACTGAAGCTTTCTTT	CASSLAGQGASTEAFF
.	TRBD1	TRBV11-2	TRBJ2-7	TGTGCCAGCAGCCCCGGACAGGGGGCGGATTGGCAGTACTTC	CASSPGQGADWQYF
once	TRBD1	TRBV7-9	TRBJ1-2	TGTGCCAGCAGCAGGACAGGGCCTTCCGATGGCTACACCTTC	CASSRTGPSDGYTF
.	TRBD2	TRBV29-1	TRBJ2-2	TGCAGCGTTGGGGAGCCCCGCGGGGGGGTCGGGGAGCTGTTTTTT	CSVGEPRGGVGELFF
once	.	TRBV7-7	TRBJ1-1	TGTGCCAGCAGCTTAGTGGCAGGGACTGAAGCTTTCTTT	CASSLVAGTEAFF
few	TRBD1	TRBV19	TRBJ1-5	TGTGCCAGTAGTAAGATCAGAGACAGGGGCGATCAGCCCCAGCATTTT	CASSKIRDRGDQPQHF
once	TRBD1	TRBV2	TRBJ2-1	TGTGCCAGCAGGGGGGACAGGGTCGACAATGAGCAGTTCTTC	CASRGDRVDNEQFF
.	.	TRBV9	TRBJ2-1	TGTGCCAGCAGCTCCGGTCCCGGCAATGAGCAGTTCTTC	CASSSGPGNEQFF
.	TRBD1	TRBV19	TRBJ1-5	TGTGCCAGTACAGACAGGGCCAATCAGCCCCAGCATTTT	CASTDRANQPQHF
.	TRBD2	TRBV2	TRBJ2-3	TGTGCCAGCCAGCGAACCGGCGGGAGAACAGATACGCAGTATTTT	CASQRTGGRTDTQYF
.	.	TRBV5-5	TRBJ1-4	TGTGCCAGCAGTCCCGCCGAACAGGGTTATGAAAAACTGTTTTTT	CASSPAEQGYEKLFF
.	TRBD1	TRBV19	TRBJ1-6	TGTGCCAGTAGTGATCAACAGGGGGTTGGTTCACCCCTCCACTTT	CASSDQQGVGSPLHF
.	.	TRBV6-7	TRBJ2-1	TGTGCCACGCTGGATCGGCGGAGGCCATATGGCTCCTACAATGAGCAGTTCTTC	CATLDRRRPYGSYNEQFF
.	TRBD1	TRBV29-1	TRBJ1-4	TGCAGCGTTGAGAACAGGGGAGTTAGTGAAAAACTGTTTTTT	CSVENRGVSEKLFF
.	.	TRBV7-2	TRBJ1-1	TGTGCCAGCAGCTTAGATCCAGGACTCAAGGGTGAAGCTTTCTTT	CASSLDPGLKGEAFF
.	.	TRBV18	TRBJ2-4	TGTGCCAGCTCACCAGCCTCGGAGCAGTTAAACATTCAGTACTTC	CASSPASEQLNIQYF
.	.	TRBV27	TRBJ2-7	TGTGCCAGCAGTTTATATACAGGCTCTTACGAGCAGTACTTC	CASSLYTGSYEQYF
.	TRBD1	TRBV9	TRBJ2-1	TGTGCCAGCAGCCCACAAGAGGGGGCCCGCTCCTACAATGAGCAGTTCTTC	CASSPQEGARSYNEQFF
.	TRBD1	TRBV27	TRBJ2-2	TGTGCCAGCAGTCGACAGGGAACGAACACCGGGGAGCTGTTTTTT	CASSRQGTNTGELFF
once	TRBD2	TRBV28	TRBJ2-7	TGTGCCAGCAGCCCTCCGGGAGGTCCCTACGAGCAGTACTTC	CASSPPGGPYEQYF
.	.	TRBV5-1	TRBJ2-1	TGCGCCAGCAGCACGACAGGTCAGCAGTTCTTC	CASSTTGQQFF